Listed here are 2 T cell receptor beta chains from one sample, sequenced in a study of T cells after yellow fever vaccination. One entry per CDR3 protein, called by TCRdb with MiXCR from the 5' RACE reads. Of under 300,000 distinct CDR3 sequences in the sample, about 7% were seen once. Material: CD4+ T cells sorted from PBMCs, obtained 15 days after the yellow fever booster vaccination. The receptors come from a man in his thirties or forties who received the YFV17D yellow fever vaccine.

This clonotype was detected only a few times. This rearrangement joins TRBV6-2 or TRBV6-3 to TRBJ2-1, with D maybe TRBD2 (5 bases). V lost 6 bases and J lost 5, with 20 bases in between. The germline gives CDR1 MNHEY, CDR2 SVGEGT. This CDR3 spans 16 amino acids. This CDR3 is CASRPTLGDFNNEQFF. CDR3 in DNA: TGTGCCAGCAGACCCACACTCGGGGATTTTAACAATGAGCAGTTCTTC.

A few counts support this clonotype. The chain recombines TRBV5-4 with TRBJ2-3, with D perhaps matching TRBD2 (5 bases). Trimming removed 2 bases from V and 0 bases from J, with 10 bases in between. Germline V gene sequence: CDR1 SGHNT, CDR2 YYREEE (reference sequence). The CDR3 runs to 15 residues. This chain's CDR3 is CASSLSGGSTDTQYF. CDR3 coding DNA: TGTGCCAGCAGCTTATCGGGCGGGAGCACAGATACGCAGTATTTT.